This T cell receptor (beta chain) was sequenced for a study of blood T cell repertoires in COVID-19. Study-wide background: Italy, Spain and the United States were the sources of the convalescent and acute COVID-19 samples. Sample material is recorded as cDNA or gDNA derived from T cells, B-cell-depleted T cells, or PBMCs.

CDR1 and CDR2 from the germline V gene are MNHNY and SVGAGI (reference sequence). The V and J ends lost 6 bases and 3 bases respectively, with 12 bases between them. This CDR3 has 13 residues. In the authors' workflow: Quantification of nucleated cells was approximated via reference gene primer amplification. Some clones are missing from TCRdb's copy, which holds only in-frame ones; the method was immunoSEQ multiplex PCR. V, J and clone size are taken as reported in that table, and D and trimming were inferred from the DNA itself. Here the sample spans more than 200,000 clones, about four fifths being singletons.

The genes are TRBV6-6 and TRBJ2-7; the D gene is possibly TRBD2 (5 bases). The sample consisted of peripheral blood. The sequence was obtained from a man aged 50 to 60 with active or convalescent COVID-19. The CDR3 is CASRLDPLYEQYF. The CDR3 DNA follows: TGTGCCAGCAGACTAGACCCTCTCTACGAGCAGTACTTC.